This paragraph covers one T cell receptor (beta chain) sequence. Its antigen remains unknown. The data originate from a study of T cell responses to AZD1222 COVID-19 vaccine. Study-wide results and limits: Unmutated variant regions are reportedly targeted by nearly half of spike-specific TCRs. Most donors were white British and more were female, and clonal diversity was possibly underestimated.

Germline values: CDR1 SEHNR, CDR2 FQNEAQ (reference sequence). CDR3 length: 16 amino acids. V trimming: 2 bases; J trimming: 7 bases; junction bases outside the gene matches: 14. Some clones are missing from TCRdb's copy, which holds only in-frame ones; the method was immunoSEQ multiplex PCR. The data contain over 150,000 clones, approximately 93% of them singletons. V usage is TRBV7-9 and J usage is TRBJ2-7; TRBD2 agrees at 7 bases. This specimen consisted of peripheral blood, obtained 28 days after the second AZD1222 dose. The source of this sequence is an adult who received the AZD1222 COVID-19 vaccine. CDR3 protein: CASSLLRLAAAGEQYF. The DNA for the CDR3 is TGTGCCAGCAGCTTATTGAGGCTAGCGGCAGCGGGGGAGCAGTACTTC.